This TCR beta chain is from a study of immune evolution from preneoplasia to lung adenocarcinoma. Study context: HLA loss of heterozygosity: under 7.5% AIS, about 15% MIA, about 31% ADC, none AAH.

Findings of the study overall: Clonality was highest in normal lung, lower in later-stage lesions apparently.

Of note for this clone: As yet, its antigen is unknown.

Histologic diagnosis was independently verified by two lung pathologists. Macro-dissection enriched premalignant or tumor cells before nucleic acid extraction. Here immunoSEQ multiplex PCR was the method, and the copy in TCRdb shows in-frame clones only, minus some. The profile covers under 8,000 clones, with 65% to 90% appearing a single time and under 3.5% taken by the ten largest. This CDR3 has 14 amino acids. Germline values: CDR1 WNHNN, CDR2 SYGVQD (reference sequence). The ends lost 3 bases at V and 2 bases at J; junction bases unmatched: 1. This TCR was sampled from a person aged 70 to 80 with lung adenocarcinoma. Specimen: FFPE minimally invasive lung adenocarcinoma tissue. The genes are TRBV10-1 and TRBJ2-1; 7 nucleotides match TRBD2. DNA for the CDR3: TGCGCCAGCAGTGACGGACTAGCCTACAATGAGCAGTTCTTC. Its protein is CASSDGLAYNEQFF.